The T cell receptor beta chain described here comes from a study of blood T cell repertoires in COVID-19. Trimming left V 2 bases short and J 6 bases short, with 10 bases between. The CDR3 sequence is 13 residues long. This clone has a handful of counts. Assay used: immunoSEQ multiplex PCR; TCRdb lists only in-frame clones, some missing. This sample has under 200,000 clones, with around 85% found just once. V is TRBV12-3 or TRBV12-4 and J is TRBJ1-2; D is possibly TRBD1 (5 bases). Material: PBMCs or T cells enriched from blood (not recorded which). The TCR originated in a middle-aged woman with acute COVID-19. CDR3 DNA: TGTGCCAGCAGTTTACAGGGTTGGGATGGCTACACCTTC. Amino acids: CASSLQGWDGYTF.